This T cell receptor (beta chain) was sequenced during a study of cytomegalovirus exposure and HLA in healthy donors. Study-wide background: Among the approximately 420 donors who were genotyped, about 86% fell in the genetic ancestry cluster that is associated with self-reported Caucasian donors.

Germline values: CDR1 SGHAT, CDR2 FQNNGV. This CDR3 has 13 amino acids. Concerning this clone: Its antigen is undetermined.

Findings and caveats of the study: Analyzed later, most CMV-associated TCR beta chains appeared HLA-restricted. A later examination showed that TCR association rates differed by HLA locus, with DRB1 most and HLA-C fewest. Listed as cytomegalovirus-associated were 164 TCR beta chains.

Amplification used 60 Vbeta primers and 13 Jbeta primers. Using immunoSEQ multiplex PCR, the repertoire was profiled, and TCRdb retains in-frame clones only, with some absent. The table includes roughly 100,000 clones, 83% detected once. Sequenced material: PBMCs. This sequence originates from a middle-aged man in good health and CMV-seronegative. The rearrangement links TRBV11-2 to TRBJ2-5, with TRBD1 as a possible D gene (6 bases). TRBJ2-7 matches the DNA end more closely, so the J call is doubtful. CDR3 sequence reads: CASSFRGFYEQYF. The CDR3, as DNA: TGTGCCAGCAGCTTTAGGGGGTTCTACGAGCAGTACTTC.